A single sample gave rise to the 8 T cell receptor beta chains below, sequenced in a study of post-analysis software for immune sequencing data. Study-wide points: Patients carried roughly five TRBV segments more frequently than controls did, and TRBV5-6, TRBV5-1 and TRBV20-1 were among them.

No antigen is known for these receptors. The library was made from cDNA and included unique molecular identifiers. TCRdb reanalysed the PCR reads using MiXCR and keeps one entry per CDR3 protein. Of fewer than 850,000 distinct CDR3 sequences in the sample, roughly 27% are singletons; the top ten hold about 0.5%. The source material was blood. All receptors derive from a girl aged 5 to 17 with multiple sclerosis.

This clonotype was picked up a small number of times. The chain combines TRBV7-2 with TRBJ2-3; D is undetermined. CDR1 SGHTA and CDR2 FQGNSA come from the germline V gene. This CDR3 is built from 12 residues. V shed 4 bases and J shed 4 bases, with 6 bases lying between them. The CDR3 loop is CASSYNADTQYF. The DNA for the CDR3 is TGTGCCAGCAGCTACAACGCAGATACGCAGTATTTT.

The gene calls are TRBV3-1 and TRBJ2-3; 8 bases line up with TRBD2. Trimming cost V 1 base and J 4 bases; bases outside gene matches: 16. The V gene's germline CDR1 is LGHDT and CDR2 YNNKEL (reference sequence). The CDR3 consists of 19 residues. The CDR3 bases are TGTGCCAGCAGCCAAGTTGGAGCGGGAGTGGGGTCAGCACCAGATACGCAGTATTTT. Amino acids: CASSQVGAGVGSAPDTQYF.

This chain links TRBV7-2 with TRBJ2-7, with 9 positions matching TRBD1. After removal of 0 bases from V and 7 bases from J, the junction contained 4 bases not matched to a gene. Germline CDR1 reads SGHTA; CDR2 reads FQGNSA. The CDR3 is made up of 14 amino acids. The CDR3 nucleotides are TGTGCCAGCAGCTTAGCAGGGACAGGGCGTGAGCAGTACTTC. Protein: CASSLAGTGREQYF.

Concerning this clonotype: This may be a read error, as it is one base from a much larger clone. This chain uses TRBV10-3 with TRBJ2-7; maybe TRBD2 (7 bases). V was trimmed by 4 bases and J by 3 bases, leaving 13 bases between them. This CDR3 comprises 14 residues. Per germline, CDR1 ENHRY and CDR2 SYGVKD. The CDR3 loop reads CAISGRGAGYEQYF. The CDR3 region has the DNA TGTGCCATCAGTGGCCGGGGGGCGGGCTACGAGCAGTACTTC.

The rearrangement joins TRBV5-4 to TRBJ1-6; a possible D gene is TRBD1 (5 bases). CDR1 is SGHNT and CDR2 is YYREEE in the germline V gene (reference sequence). The CDR3 spans 14 residues. The ends were cut back, 3 bases at V and 4 bases at J, with 8 bases in the middle. In DNA, the CDR3 is TGTGCCAGCAGCTGGGGACGGTATAATTCACCCCTCCACTTT. Encoded protein: CASSWGRYNSPLHF.

J is TRBJ2-6 and V is TRBV4-3; maybe TRBD2 (7 bases). In germline, CDR1 is LGHNA, CDR2 YSLEER. The V and J ends lost 1 base and 2 bases respectively, with 18 bases between them. This CDR3 is 19 amino acids long. The CDR3 coding sequence is TGCGCCAGCAGCCAAGTATTGGGGGGGCGCTTGGCTGGGGCCAACGTCCTGACTTTC. This encodes CASSQVLGGRLAGANVLTF.

This clonotype was seen a few times. This sequence joins TRBV29-1 and TRBJ1-1; 7 nucleotides line up with TRBD1. Trimming took 4 bases from V and 2 from J; bases not matched to a gene: 4. CDR1 is SQVTM, CDR2 ANQGSEA, per germline. The CDR3 is made up of 13 amino acids. The CDR3 sequence: CSVAWDRNTEAFF. The CDR3 region has the DNA TGCAGCGTTGCCTGGGACAGAAACACTGAAGCTTTCTTT. The complete variable domain, with remaining parts taken from reference TRBV29-1 and TRBJ1-1, reads SAVISQKPSRDICQRGTSLTIQCQVDSQVTMMFWYRQQPGQSLTLIATANQGSEATYESGFVIDKFPISRPNLTFSTLTVSNMSPEDSSIYLCSVAWDRNTEAFFGQGTRLTVV.

This clonotype was observed a few times. The chain carries TRBV7-6 and TRBJ2-1; D may be TRBD1 (6 bases). V was trimmed by 5 bases and J by 2 bases, leaving 16 bases between them. This CDR3 is built from 16 residues. Germline V gene sequence: CDR1 SGHVS, CDR2 FNYEAQ. CDR3 residues: CASSPLAGAAYNEQFF. The CDR3 region has the DNA TGTGCCAGCAGCCCCCTCGCAGGGGCCGCCTACAATGAGCAGTTCTTC.